Below, 16 T cell receptor beta chains from the same sample are listed, as sequenced in a study of follicular helper T cells after annual influenza vaccination. Produced via immunoSEQ multiplex PCR; TCRdb's table is partial and in-frame only. The sample carries thousands of clones, about 83% recorded once. Stated time point: 2013-2014 season, 7 days after vaccination. Sample: CXCR5+ CD38- circulating T follicular helper cells from blood, taken 7 days after influenza vaccination. Subset given: circulating Tfh, non-naive CD4+CXCR5+PD-1+ (ICOS+CD38+ or ICOS-CD38-). The receptors come from an adult who received the influenza vaccine.

The chain carries TRBV2 and TRBJ1-3; D gene unclear. V lost 3 bases, J lost 5 bases, and 11 bases lay in between. The CDR3 contains 14 residues. Germline CDR1 and CDR2: SNHLY and FYNNEI. The CDR3 DNA is TGTGCCAGCAGTGACTCAGTTGCCCGAAACACCATATATTTT. It codes for CASSDSVARNTIYF.

J is TRBJ1-2 and V is TRBV28; D gene uncertain. Trimming stripped 6 bases from V and 7 bases from J, with 18 bases between. The CDR3 consists of 14 residues. Germline V gene lookup returns CDR1 MDHEN and CDR2 SYDVKM. Written as DNA, the CDR3 is TGTGCCAGCAGCCCTGCCATCGGCCGGATTGGCTACACCTTC. Amino acids: CASSPAIGRIGYTF.

The J gene is TRBJ1-3, the V gene TRBV10-3; 9 bases agree with TRBD1. The CDR3 contains 15 residues. Looked up from germline, CDR1 is ENHRY and CDR2 is SYGVKD. Unmatched junction bases numbered 6, after V lost 8 bases and J lost 1 base. The CDR3 nucleotides read TGTGCCATCGGGACAGGGAGTAATTCTGGAAACACCATATATTTT. The encoded protein is CAIGTGSNSGNTIYF.

The gene calls are TRBV30 and TRBJ2-4; 8 positions agree with TRBD1. Looked up from germline, CDR1 is GTSNPN and CDR2 is SVGIG (reference sequence). Trimming at V came to 2 bases and at J to 6 bases, leaving 6 bases not matched to a gene. The CDR3 has 14 amino acids. The CDR3 sequence is CAWSLPGQVNIQYF. The CDR3 nucleotides read TGTGCCTGGAGTCTGCCGGGACAGGTAAACATTCAGTACTTC.

V gene TRBV5-8 combines with J gene TRBJ1-2; 12 positions agree with TRBD1. V trimming: 4 bases; J trimming: 8 bases; junction bases outside the gene matches: 6. The CDR3 consists of 14 residues. Germline assignment: CDR1 SGHTS and CDR2 YDEGEE. CDR3 amino acids: CASSIRDRGRGYTF. Here the CDR3 DNA reads TGTGCCAGCAGCATCCGGGACAGGGGGCGCGGCTACACCTTC. The full variable domain, in which reference TRBV5-8 and TRBJ1-2 provide the parts outside the CDR3, is EAGVTQSPTHLIKTRGQQATLRCSPISGHTSVYWYQQALGLGLQFLLWYDEGEERNRGNFPPRFSGRQFPNYSSELNVNALELEDSALYLCASSIRDRGRGYTFGSGTRLTVV.

V gene TRBV28 combines with J gene TRBJ2-7; tentative D call: TRBD1 (5 bases). From germline, CDR1 is MDHEN and CDR2 SYDVKM. V shed 6 bases and J shed 1 base, with 7 bases lying between them. This CDR3 comprises 12 residues. CDR3 bases: TGTGCCAGCAGGGGGCCATCCTACGAGCAGTACTTC. Translated: CASRGPSYEQYF. The whole variable domain, remainder taken from reference TRBV28 and TRBJ2-7, is DVKVTQSSRYLVKRTGEKVFLECVQDMDHENMFWYRQDPGLGLRLIYFSYDVKMKEKGDIPEGYSVSREKKERFSLILESASTNQTSMYLCASRGPSYEQYFGPGTRLTVT.

This clone was seen more than once but under ten times. The chain uses TRBV9 and TRBJ2-7; TRBD1 agrees at 8 bases. The ends lost 5 bases at V and 7 bases at J; junction bases unmatched: 14. The V gene's germline CDR1 is SGDLS and CDR2 YYNGEE. This CDR3 is 15 amino acids long. This CDR3 is CASSDSGQVFGEQYF. The CDR3 bases are TGTGCCAGCAGTGACTCGGGACAGGTCTTTGGGGAGCAGTACTTC.

The gene calls are TRBV7-2 and TRBJ1-1; TRBD1 might be the D (5 bases). Germline CDR1 SGHTA, CDR2 FQGNSA. Trimming removed 5 bases at V and 1 base at J, with 8 bases between. This CDR3 has 13 amino acids. The CDR3 DNA reads as TGTGCCAGCAGCATAGACAGGAACACTGAAGCTTTCTTT. Its protein product is CASSIDRNTEAFF.

The rearrangement uses TRBV27 and TRBJ2-3; D possibly uses TRBD1 or TRBD2 (5 bases each). This CDR3 has 15 amino acids. Germline lookup yields CDR1 MNHEY and CDR2 SMNVEV (reference sequence). V was clipped by 5 bases and J by 2 bases, with 14 bases between them. The CDR3, as DNA: TGTGCCAGCAGTCTGTACCAAGGGACCACAGATACGCAGTATTTT. Amino acid sequence: CASSLYQGTTDTQYF.

This clone was counted once. The V gene is TRBV5-1, the J gene TRBJ1-4; D gene unclear. Trimming removed 7 bases from V and 3 bases from J, with 10 bases in between. CDR3 length: 13 residues. CDR1 is SGHRS and CDR2 is YFSETQ in the germline V gene. Here the CDR3 DNA reads TGCGCCAGCGCGGGGATGGCTAATGAAAAACTGTTTTTT. Translating it yields CASAGMANEKLFF.

This clone was counted a single time. CDR3 amino acids: CSVVPQAYTEAFF. The DNA for the CDR3 is TGCAGCGTTGTTCCCCAGGCGTACACTGAAGCTTTCTTT. The chain couples TRBV29-1 to TRBJ1-1; D unclear. Germline lookup yields CDR1 SQVTM and CDR2 ANQGSEA. The length of the CDR3 is 13 residues. V lost 4 bases, J lost 3 bases, and 12 bases lay in between. The variable domain in full, with the rest retrieved from reference TRBV29-1 and TRBJ1-1, is SAVISQKPSRDICQRGTSLTIQCQVDSQVTMMFWYRQQPGQSLTLIATANQGSEATYESGFVIDKFPISRPNLTFSTLTVSNMSPEDSSIYLCSVVPQAYTEAFFGQGTRLTVV.

CDR3 protein: CASSLEGQPYNEQFF. The DNA of the CDR3 is TGTGCCAGCAGCTTGGAGGGACAGCCCTACAATGAGCAGTTCTTC. V gene TRBV5-6 combines with J gene TRBJ2-1; 7 bases are a match to TRBD1. Looked up from germline, CDR1 is SGHDT and CDR2 is YYEEEE. The junction had 2 bases not matched to a gene; V was cut back by 0 bases and J by 2 bases. CDR3 length equals 15 residues.

This clone counts as large. The chain employs TRBV5-4 and TRBJ2-5; no definite D call. This CDR3 comprises 13 residues. Trimming removed 3 bases at V and 1 base at J, with 7 bases between. Germline CDR1 and CDR2: SGHNT and YYREEE (reference sequence). DNA for the CDR3: TGTGCCAGCAGCTCTGGTCCCCAAGAGACCCAGTACTTC. Protein sequence: CASSSGPQETQYF.

This clone was counted once. The gene calls are TRBV4-2 and TRBJ2-6; D gene unclear. The CDR3 runs 17 residues. Germline V gene data show CDR1 as LGHNA and CDR2 as YNFKEQ. V lost 0 bases, J lost 0 bases, and 9 bases lay in between. The CDR3 DNA is TGTGCCAGCAGCCAAGATTACGGCAACTCTGGGGCCAACGTCCTGACTTTC. This translates into CASSQDYGNSGANVLTF.

The J gene is TRBJ2-3, the V gene TRBV30; tentatively, D is TRBD1 (5 bases). CDR3 length equals 15 residues. Germline V gene data show CDR1 as GTSNPN and CDR2 as SVGIG (reference sequence). Trimming removed 3 bases at V and 2 bases at J, with 15 bases between. This CDR3 is CAWSRDPEYTDTQYF. CDR3 coding DNA: TGTGCCTGGAGCAGGGATCCGGAATACACAGATACGCAGTATTTT.

The chain has TRBV28 and TRBJ2-4; perhaps TRBD1 as D (6 bases). V dropped 1 base and J dropped 0 bases, with 7 bases sitting between them. This CDR3 has 15 amino acids. The V gene's germline CDR1 is MDHEN and CDR2 SYDVKM. For the CDR3, the DNA is TGTGCCAGCAGTTTATTACAGGGAGCCAAAAACATTCAGTACTTC. It codes for CASSLLQGAKNIQYF. Using reference TRBV28 and TRBJ2-4 for the parts outside the CDR3, the full variable domain is DVKVTQSSRYLVKRTGEKVFLECVQDMDHENMFWYRQDPGLGLRLIYFSYDVKMKEKGDIPEGYSVSREKKERFSLILESASTNQTSMYLCASSLLQGAKNIQYFGAGTRLSVL.